Below, 10 T cell receptor beta chains from the same sample are listed, as sequenced in a study of blood T cell repertoires in COVID-19. Generated by immunoSEQ multiplex PCR, the TCRdb table keeps only in-frame clones and is missing some. The sample carries about 150,000 clones, approximately 88% recorded once. Sequences were obtained from peripheral blood. The source is a man between 65 and 85 years old with acute or convalescent COVID-19.

The CDR3 DNA is TGTGCCAGCAGTGAACGGTTGAGGTGGGCTTTCTTT. Translated: CASSERLRWAFF. The rearrangement joins TRBV2 to TRBJ1-1, with D hard to call. CDR1 and CDR2 (germline): SNHLY, FYNNEI. V lost 2 bases and J 11 bases, leaving 12 bases between the germline ends. This CDR3 has 12 amino acids.

In this sample, this clone turned up once. The J gene is TRBJ1-5, the V gene TRBV7-9; D is unresolved. This CDR3 has 13 residues. The ends were cut back, 1 base at V and 7 bases at J, with 8 bases in the middle. Germline CDR1 and CDR2: SEHNR and FQNEAQ (reference sequence). The CDR3 loop reads CASSLDPQQPQHF. CDR3 nucleotides: TGTGCCAGCAGCTTAGATCCACAGCAGCCCCAGCATTTT.

This chain uses TRBV5-1 with TRBJ1-1; weak D call: TRBD1 (6 bases). Germline V gene data show CDR1 as SGHRS and CDR2 as YFSETQ. CDR3 size: 17 residues. The V gene lost 2 bases and the J gene lost 4 bases, with 21 bases spanning the gap. CDR3 coding DNA: TGCGCCAGCAGCTTTTCATGGGGGAGTTTAGGGGGCACTGAAGCTTTCTTT. Its translation: CASSFSWGSLGGTEAFF.

V and J are TRBV5-1 and TRBJ1-1; D not resolved. The CDR3 spans 12 residues. V was cut by 1 base and J by 4 bases, with 5 bases left in between. The germline V gene encodes CDR1 SGHRS and CDR2 YFSETQ. DNA for the CDR3: TGCGCCAGCAGCTTGCCCGGCACTGAAGCTTTCTTT. This gives the protein CASSLPGTEAFF. Using reference TRBV5-1 and TRBJ1-1 for the parts outside the CDR3, the full variable domain is KAGVTQTPRYLIKTRGQQVTLSCSPISGHRSVSWYQQTPGQGLQFLFEYFSETQRNKGNFPGRFSGRQFSNSRSEMNVSTLELGDSALYLCASSLPGTEAFFGQGTRLTVV.

The chain carries TRBV19 and TRBJ2-1, with D tentatively TRBD2 (6 bases). The CDR3 spans 15 residues. Germline lookup yields CDR1 LNHDA and CDR2 SQIVND (reference sequence). V lost 6 bases, J lost 2 bases, and 14 bases lay in between. CDR3 amino acids: CASREIGRTYNEQFF. The CDR3 bases are TGTGCCAGTAGAGAAATAGGGAGGACCTACAATGAGCAGTTCTTC. The whole variable domain, filled in from reference TRBV19 and TRBJ2-1, reads DGGITQSPKYLFRKEGQNVTLSCEQNLNHDAMYWYRQDPGQGLRLIYYSQIVNDFQKGDIAEGYSVSREKKESFPLTVTSAQKNPTAFYLCASREIGRTYNEQFFGPGTRLTVL.

This chain connects TRBV13 to TRBJ1-1, with 10 nucleotides matching TRBD1. From germline, CDR1 is PRHDT and CDR2 FYEKMQ (reference sequence). Unmatched junction bases numbered 6, after V lost 4 bases and J lost 4 bases. This CDR3 region has 15 residues. The CDR3 DNA sequence: TGTGCCAGCAGCTCCGACAGGGGGCGGATCACTGAAGCTTTCTTT. Translating it yields CASSSDRGRITEAFF.

The CDR3 loop reads CASSSLAGGVNEQFF. DNA of the CDR3: TGTGCCAGCAGTTCACTAGCGGGAGGGGTAAATGAGCAGTTCTTC. The V gene is TRBV6-4, the J gene TRBJ2-1; 13 positions match TRBD2. The CDR3 runs 15 residues. CDR1 is MRHNA, CDR2 SNTAGT, per germline. Trimming cost V 5 bases and J 7 bases; bases outside gene matches: 5.

CDR3 protein: CASSFYPTGGDGYTF. The CDR3 DNA reads as TGCGCCAGCAGCTTTTACCCTACAGGGGGCGATGGCTACACCTTC. The gene calls are TRBV5-1 and TRBJ1-2; 9 bases are shared with TRBD1. Germline V gene lookup returns CDR1 SGHRS and CDR2 YFSETQ. CDR3 length equals 15 residues. The junction had 8 bases not matched to a gene; V was cut back by 2 bases and J by 6 bases.

This clone came up once. The chain carries TRBV28 and TRBJ1-1; 7 bases fit TRBD1. Germline loops: CDR1 MDHEN, CDR2 SYDVKM. Trimming took 3 bases from V and 10 from J; bases not matched to a gene: 8. CDR3 length: 13 amino acids. For the CDR3, the DNA is TGTGCCAGCAGTTTGCCCGACAGGGTAGGAGCTTTCTTT. Translation gives CASSLPDRVGAFF. The variable domain in full, completed from reference TRBV28 and TRBJ1-1, reads DVKVTQSSRYLVKRTGEKVFLECVQDMDHENMFWYRQDPGLGLRLIYFSYDVKMKEKGDIPEGYSVSREKKERFSLILESASTNQTSMYLCASSLPDRVGAFFGQGTRLTVV.

The genes are TRBV28 and TRBJ1-5; a weak D match, TRBD1 (5 bases). The CDR3 length is 15 residues. Germline lookup yields CDR1 MDHEN and CDR2 SYDVKM. Trimming left V 2 bases short and J 2 bases short, with 10 bases between. CDR3 DNA: TGTGCCAGCAGTTTAGCAGGAGGGGGCAATCAGCCCCAGCATTTT. Encoded protein: CASSLAGGGNQPQHF.